This T cell receptor beta chain was found in a study of human T cells and chemical hapten exposure. The overall study: Sensitization involved placing 2% DPC onto a roughly 2 cm by roughly 2 cm region of upper inner arm skin. Patients additionally received therapeutic doses of diphenylcyclopropenone on the scalp once a week, and this continued throughout the approximately 23-week study. Epicutaneous patch tests delivered 0.01% DPC to the upper back, with evaluation at 6 days.

General observations from the study: TCRs exceeding 1 in 1000 frequency stayed unchanged with DPC sensitization.

TCRdb redid the calling of the RACE reads with MiXCR, one entry per CDR3 protein. The sample has 280,000 or so distinct CDR3 sequences; roughly 7.4% are singletons. The germline V and J ends were trimmed by 0 bases and 9 bases, with 16 bases remaining between them. The CDR3 is 16 amino acids. Looked up from germline, CDR1 is SGHKS and CDR2 is YYEKEE (reference sequence). This clonotype was seen only a few times. The antigen is undetermined. Time point noted: pre-sensitization, week 0. Regarding treatment: therapeutic diphenylcyclopropenone sensitization with weekly scalp DPC. The TCR sequence derives from a man aged 18 to 30 with alopecia areata. Some clones in this sample may be carry-over from other donors' samples. This chain uses TRBV5-5 with TRBJ1-6, with TRBD1 as a possible D gene (5 bases). Sample: whole blood, taken in connection with sensitization to the hapten diphenylcyclopropenone (DPC). The CDR3 region has the DNA TGTGCCAGCAGCTTGGGCAACGGGGCAGGACGTTCACCCCTCCACTTT. This encodes CASSLGNGAGRSPLHF.